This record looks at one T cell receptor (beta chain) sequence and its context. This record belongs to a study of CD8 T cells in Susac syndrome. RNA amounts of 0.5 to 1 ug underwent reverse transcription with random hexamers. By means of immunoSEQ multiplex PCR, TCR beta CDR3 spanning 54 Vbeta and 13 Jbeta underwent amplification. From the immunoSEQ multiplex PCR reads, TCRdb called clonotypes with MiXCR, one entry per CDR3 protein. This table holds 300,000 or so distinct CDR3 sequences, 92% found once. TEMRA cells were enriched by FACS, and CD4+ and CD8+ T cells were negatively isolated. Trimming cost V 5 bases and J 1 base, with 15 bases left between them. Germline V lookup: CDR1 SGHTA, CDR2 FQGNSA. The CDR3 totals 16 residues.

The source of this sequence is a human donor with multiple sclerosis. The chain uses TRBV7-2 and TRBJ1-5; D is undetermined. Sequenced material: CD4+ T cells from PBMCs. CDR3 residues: CASSPNLGGSNQPQHF. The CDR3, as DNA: TGTGCCAGCAGCCCTAACCTGGGAGGAAGCAATCAGCCCCAGCATTTT. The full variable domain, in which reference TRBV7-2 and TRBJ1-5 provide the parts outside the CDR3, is GAGVSQSPSNKVTEKGKDVELRCDPISGHTALYWYRQSLGQGLEFLIYFQGNSAPDKSGLPSDRFSAERTGGSVSTLTIQRTQQEDSAVYLCASSPNLGGSNQPQHFGDGTRLSIL.